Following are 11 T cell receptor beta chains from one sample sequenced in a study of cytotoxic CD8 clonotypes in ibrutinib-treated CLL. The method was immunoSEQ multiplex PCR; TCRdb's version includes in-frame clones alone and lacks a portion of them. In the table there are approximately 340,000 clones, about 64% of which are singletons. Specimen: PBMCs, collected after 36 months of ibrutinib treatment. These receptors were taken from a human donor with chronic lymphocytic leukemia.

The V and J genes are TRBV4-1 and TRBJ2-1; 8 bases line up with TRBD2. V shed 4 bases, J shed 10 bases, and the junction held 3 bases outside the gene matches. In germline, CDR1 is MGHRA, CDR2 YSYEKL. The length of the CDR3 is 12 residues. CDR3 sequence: CASSPQRGEQFF. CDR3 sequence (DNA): TGCGCCAGCAGCCCGCAGCGGGGGGAGCAGTTCTTC.

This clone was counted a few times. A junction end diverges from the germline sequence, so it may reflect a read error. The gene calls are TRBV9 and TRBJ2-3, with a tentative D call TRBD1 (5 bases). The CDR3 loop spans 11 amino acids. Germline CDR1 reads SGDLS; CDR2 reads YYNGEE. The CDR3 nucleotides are TGTGCCAGCAGGGAGCTAGGGGCCAGCCATTTT. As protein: CASRELGASHF.

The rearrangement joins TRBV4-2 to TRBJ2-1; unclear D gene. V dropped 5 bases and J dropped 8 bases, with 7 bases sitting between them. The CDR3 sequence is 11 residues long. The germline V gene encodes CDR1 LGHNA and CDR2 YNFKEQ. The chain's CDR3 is CASSSYHEQFF. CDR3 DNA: TGTGCCAGCAGCTCGTATCATGAGCAGTTCTTC.

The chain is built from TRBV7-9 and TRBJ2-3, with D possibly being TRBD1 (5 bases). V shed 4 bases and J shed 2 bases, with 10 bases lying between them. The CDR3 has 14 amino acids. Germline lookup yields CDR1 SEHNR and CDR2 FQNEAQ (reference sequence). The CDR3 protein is CASSSRQHTDTQYF. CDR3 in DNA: TGTGCCAGCAGCTCTCGACAGCACACAGATACGCAGTATTTT.

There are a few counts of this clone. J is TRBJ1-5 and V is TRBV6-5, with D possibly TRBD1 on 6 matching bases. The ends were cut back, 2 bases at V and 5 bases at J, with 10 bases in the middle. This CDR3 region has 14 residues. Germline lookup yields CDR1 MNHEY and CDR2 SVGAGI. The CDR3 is CASSYGTFDQPQHF. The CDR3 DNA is TGTGCCAGCAGTTACGGGACATTCGATCAGCCCCAGCATTTT.

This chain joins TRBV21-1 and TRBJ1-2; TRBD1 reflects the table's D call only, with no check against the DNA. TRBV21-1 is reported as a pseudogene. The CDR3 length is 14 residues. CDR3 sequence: CASSSDRGGYGYTF. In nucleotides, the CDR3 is TGTGCCAGCAGCAGCGACAGGGGTGGTTATGGCTACACCTTC.

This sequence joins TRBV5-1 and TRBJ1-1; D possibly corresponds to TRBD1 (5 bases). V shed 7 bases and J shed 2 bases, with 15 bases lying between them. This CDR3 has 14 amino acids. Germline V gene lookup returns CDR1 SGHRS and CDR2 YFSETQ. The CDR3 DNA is TGCGCCAGCGGAAAACTGCAGGGAAACACTGAAGCTTTCTTT. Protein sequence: CASGKLQGNTEAFF.

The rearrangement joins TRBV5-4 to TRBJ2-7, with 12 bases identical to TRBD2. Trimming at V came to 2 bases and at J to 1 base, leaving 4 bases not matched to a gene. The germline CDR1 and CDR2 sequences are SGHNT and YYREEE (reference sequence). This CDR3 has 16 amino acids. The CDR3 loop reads CASSFSSGRGSYEQYF. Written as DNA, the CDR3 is TGTGCCAGCAGCTTCTCTAGCGGGAGGGGGTCCTACGAGCAGTACTTC. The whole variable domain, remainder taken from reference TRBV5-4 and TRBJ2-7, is ETGVTQSPTHLIKTRGQQVTLRCSSQSGHNTVSWYQQALGQGPQFIFQYYREEENGRGNFPPRFSGLQFPNYSSELNVNALELDDSALYLCASSFSSGRGSYEQYFGPGTRLTVT.

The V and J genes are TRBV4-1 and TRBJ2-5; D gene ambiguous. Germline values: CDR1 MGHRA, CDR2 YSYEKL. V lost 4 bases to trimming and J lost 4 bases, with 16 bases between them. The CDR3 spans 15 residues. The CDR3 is CASSRIHGPRETQYF. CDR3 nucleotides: TGCGCCAGCAGCCGAATCCACGGGCCGAGAGAGACCCAGTACTTC.

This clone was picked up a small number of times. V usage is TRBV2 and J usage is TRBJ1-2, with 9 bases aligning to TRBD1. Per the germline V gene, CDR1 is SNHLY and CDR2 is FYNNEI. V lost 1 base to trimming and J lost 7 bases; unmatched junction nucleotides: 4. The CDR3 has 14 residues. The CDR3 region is CASSEGRDRAGYTF. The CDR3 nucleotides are TGTGCCAGCAGTGAAGGCCGGGACAGGGCTGGCTACACCTTC.

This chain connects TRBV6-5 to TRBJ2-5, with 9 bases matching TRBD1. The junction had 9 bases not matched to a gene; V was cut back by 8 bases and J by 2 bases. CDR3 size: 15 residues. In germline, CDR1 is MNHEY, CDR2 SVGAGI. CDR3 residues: CASPGQGPLQETQYF. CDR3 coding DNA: TGTGCCAGCCCGGGACAGGGACCGCTTCAAGAGACCCAGTACTTC.